This entry lists 27 T cell receptor beta chains sequenced from one sample in a study of response to subunit inactivated influenza vaccine. TCRdb called the RT-PCR reads again in MiXCR, with one record for every CDR3 protein. The sample consists of about 610,000 distinct CDR3 sequences, 14% of them appearing once. The source was PBMCs from blood, collected roughly 12 days after vaccination. Receptors originate from a man between 50 and 59 years old who received an inactivated influenza vaccine.

Concerning this clonotype itself: An end of the junction differs from the germline gene, which may be a read error. The chain combines TRBV6-1 with TRBJ2-7; 12 bases match TRBD2. The CDR3 spans 15 residues. Germline lookup yields CDR1 MNHNS and CDR2 SASEGT. DNA for the CDR3: TGTGCCAGCAGTGCCCGACTAGCGGGAGCGGGCGAGCAGTGCTTC. Translation: CASSARLAGAGEQCF.

This clonotype was found many times. V gene TRBV7-9 combines with J gene TRBJ2-3; 11 bases match TRBD2. This CDR3 comprises 16 residues. V lost 5 bases and J lost 0; bases outside the gene matches: 4. CDR1 and CDR2 (germline): SEHNR, FQNEAQ (reference sequence). CDR3 sequence: CASSGPSGRSTDTQYF. CDR3 nucleotides: TGTGCCAGCAGCGGTCCTAGCGGGAGGAGCACAGATACGCAGTATTTT.

In this sample, this clonotype turned up a few times. The chain joins TRBV7-2 to TRBJ2-2; D is ambiguous. The V gene lost 1 base and the J gene lost 7 bases, with 10 bases spanning the gap. Germline V gives CDR1 SGHTA, CDR2 FQGNSA. The CDR3 is 14 amino acids. In nucleotides, the CDR3 is TGTGCCAGCAGCTTAGTTTCCTCTGGCGGGGAGCTGTTTTTT. Translating gives CASSLVSSGGELFF. Filled out from reference TRBV7-2 and TRBJ2-2, the complete variable domain reads GAGVSQSPSNKVTEKGKDVELRCDPISGHTALYWYRQSLGQGLEFLIYFQGNSAPDKSGLPSDRFSAERTGGSVSTLTIQRTQQEDSAVYLCASSLVSSGGELFFGEGSRLTVL.

This clonotype appeared many times. This chain joins TRBV10-3 and TRBJ2-2; D is unresolved. Germline loops: CDR1 ENHRY, CDR2 SYGVKD. V shed 6 bases and J shed 0 bases, with 5 bases lying between them. This CDR3 region has 13 residues. CDR3 sequence reads: CAIRATNTGELFF. The CDR3 DNA sequence: TGTGCCATCAGGGCTACGAACACCGGGGAGCTGTTTTTT.

J is TRBJ2-5 and V is TRBV28, with 9 bases matching TRBD1. With V trimmed by 4 bases and J by 7 bases, 7 bases remained unmatched. CDR3 length: 14 residues. Germline V gene sequence: CDR1 MDHEN, CDR2 SYDVKM. This CDR3 is CASSSGGQGGTQYF. The CDR3 DNA follows: TGTGCCAGCAGTTCGGGGGGACAGGGCGGGACCCAGTACTTC.

This clonotype was detected only a few times. V and J are TRBV29-1 and TRBJ2-7, with D possibly being TRBD2 (6 bases). This CDR3 comprises 12 residues. CDR1 and CDR2 (germline): SQVTM, ANQGSEA. Trimming left V 6 bases short and J 2 bases short, with 11 bases between. CDR3 nucleotide sequence: TGCAGCGTCGGACGGGAGACCTACGAGCAGTACTTC. It encodes CSVGRETYEQYF.

This clonotype has at least ten counts. The chain uses TRBV12-3 or TRBV12-4 and TRBJ1-1, with D possibly matching TRBD1 (5 bases). The CDR3 is made up of 14 amino acids. Trimming stripped 3 bases from V and 1 base from J, with 9 bases between. CDR3 in DNA: TGTGCCAGCAGTTTTTCTGGGGGGAACACTGAAGCTTTCTTT. This codes for CASSFSGGNTEAFF.

For the CDR3, the DNA is TGCAGCGTCGCTCTCACCCTCACAGATACGCAGTATTTT. Its translation: CSVALTLTDTQYF. The V gene is TRBV29-1, the J gene TRBJ2-3; no firm D call. CDR3 length: 13 amino acids. Germline V CDR1 and CDR2: SQVTM, ANQGSEA. Trimming took off 6 bases at V and 2 bases at J, with 12 bases between the two ends.

The gene calls are TRBV7-9 and TRBJ2-1; D is unclear. Germline values: CDR1 SEHNR, CDR2 FQNEAQ (reference sequence). The CDR3 runs to 14 residues. The V and J ends lost 0 bases and 7 bases respectively, with 10 bases between them. DNA for the CDR3: TGTGCCAGCAGCTTAGCCGAAAGGGTGAATGAGCAGTTCTTC. Its translation: CASSLAERVNEQFF.

This clonotype was observed a few times. The CDR3 loop is CSANRANEQFF. The CDR3 nucleotides read TGCAGTGCTAACCGGGCCAATGAGCAGTTCTTC. The chain is built from TRBV20-1 and TRBJ2-1; D remains unclear. V lost 4 bases, J lost 6 bases, and 7 bases lay in between. Per the germline V gene, CDR1 is DFQATT and CDR2 is SNEGSKA (reference sequence). CDR3 length: 11 amino acids.

V is TRBV5-1 and J is TRBJ2-1, with a tentative D call TRBD2 (6 bases). In germline, CDR1 is SGHRS, CDR2 YFSETQ. The CDR3 runs to 18 residues. Trimming shortened V by 2 bases and J by 0 bases, and 18 bases separated the two germline ends. The chain's CDR3 is CASSFPGVGQFSYNEQFF. The CDR3 DNA reads TGCGCCAGCAGCTTTCCGGGAGTAGGTCAGTTCTCCTACAATGAGCAGTTCTTC.

The sample holds a few counts of this clonotype. This chain uses TRBV24-1 with TRBJ2-7; the D call may be TRBD1 or TRBD2 (5 bases each). Germline V gene data show CDR1 as KGHDR and CDR2 as SFDVKD. This CDR3 contains 16 residues. V was cut by 4 bases and J by 1 base, with 16 bases left in between. This chain's CDR3 is CATSDYGTRLSYEQYF. CDR3 nucleotides: TGTGCCACCAGTGACTATGGGACGCGGTTATCCTACGAGCAGTACTTC.

A few counts support this clonotype. The chain joins TRBV11-2 to TRBJ2-3; TRBD2 matches 14 bases. Germline assignment: CDR1 SGHAT and CDR2 FQNNGV. There are 18 residues in the CDR3. V trimming: 5 bases; J trimming: 5 bases; junction bases outside the gene matches: 12. CDR3 coding DNA: TGTGCCAGCAGCCCGGGACTAGCGGGAGCCTCATCCAGAGATACGCAGTATTTT. It is translated as CASSPGLAGASSRDTQYF.

This clonotype was detected a few times. This chain connects TRBV6-2 or TRBV6-3 to TRBJ2-3; D unresolved. The V gene's germline CDR1 is MNHEY and CDR2 SVGEGT. This CDR3 contains 15 residues. The CDR3 DNA sequence: TGTGCATGTCGGTCTCACCAGCGCCAGACAGATACGCAGTATTTT. Translation gives CACRSHQRQTDTQYF.

At least ten counts were recorded for this clonotype. The V and J genes are TRBV7-2 and TRBJ2-2; a possible D gene is TRBD2 (5 bases). V lost 4 bases and J 3 bases, leaving 12 bases between the germline ends. Germline values: CDR1 SGHTA, CDR2 FQGNSA. The CDR3 has 15 residues. CDR3: CASSWGDTYTGELFF. CDR3 DNA: TGTGCCAGCAGCTGGGGAGACACTTACACCGGGGAGCTGTTTTTT.

This clonotype has more than one count but fewer than ten. This chain uses TRBV11-2 with TRBJ2-7; possibly TRBD1 for D (6 bases). Trimming stripped 5 bases from V and 3 bases from J, with 26 bases between. CDR3 size: 18 residues. The V gene's germline CDR1 is SGHAT and CDR2 FQNNGV. In DNA, the CDR3 is TGTGCCAGCAGCCCTGCCCATTGGGCTACAGGGTTGATCTACGAGCAGTACTTC. Its translation is CASSPAHWATGLIYEQYF. The whole variable domain, remainder taken from reference TRBV11-2 and TRBJ2-7, is EAGVAQSPRYKIIEKRQSVAFWCNPISGHATLYWYQQILGQGPKLLIQFQNNGVVDDSQLPKDRFSAERLKGVDSTLKIQPAKLEDSAVYLCASSPAHWATGLIYEQYFGPGTRLTVT.

The chain combines TRBV4-3 with TRBJ2-1, with 10 bases identical to TRBD2. CDR1 is LGHNA, CDR2 YSLEER, per germline. Trimming took 0 bases from V and 2 from J; bases not matched to a gene: 7. The CDR3 is made up of 18 amino acids. CDR3: CASSQDLIGTSAYNEQFF. The CDR3 nucleotides read TGCGCCAGCAGCCAAGATCTCATCGGGACTAGCGCCTACAATGAGCAGTTCTTC.

This clonotype has at least ten counts. The chain combines TRBV29-1 with TRBJ2-1; TRBD1 aligns across 8 bases. The CDR3 sequence is 12 residues long. Per germline, CDR1 SQVTM and CDR2 ANQGSEA. V lost 6 bases, J lost 6 bases, and 4 bases stayed unmatched. CDR3 protein: CSVIDRGNEQFF. CDR3 sequence (DNA): TGCAGCGTCATAGACAGGGGCAATGAGCAGTTCTTC.

This sequence joins TRBV6-2 or TRBV6-3 and TRBJ2-5, with TRBD1 matching 7 bases. The germline V gene has CDR1 MNHEY and CDR2 SVGEGT. V dropped 5 bases and J dropped 3; count of bases not matched to a gene: 9. The CDR3 length is 15 residues. The DNA for the CDR3 is TGTGCCAGCAGTCACCCCGGGACAGAAAAAGAGACCCAGTACTTC. Translated, it gives CASSHPGTEKETQYF.

The CDR3 sequence: CASSSSDSDNYGYTF. The CDR3 region has the DNA TGTGCCAGCAGCTCCTCAGACTCAGATAACTATGGCTACACCTTC. The chain combines TRBV7-9 with TRBJ1-2; D unresolved. The CDR3 covers 15 residues. Trimming cost V 4 bases and J 1 base, with 13 bases left between them. CDR1 and CDR2 from the germline V gene are SEHNR and FQNEAQ (reference sequence).

This clonotype was counted only a few times. CDR3 protein: CSARVKREAFF. CDR3 bases: TGCAGTGCTAGAGTGAAGAGGGAAGCTTTCTTT. The chain links TRBV20-1 to TRBJ1-1; no reliable D call. This CDR3 is 11 amino acids long. Between the trimmed V and J ends, which lost 1 base and 8 bases, there was a span of 8 bases. Germline lookup yields CDR1 DFQATT and CDR2 SNEGSKA (reference sequence).

This clonotype has more than one count but fewer than ten. V usage is TRBV18 and J usage is TRBJ2-4; TRBD1 or TRBD2 may be the D gene (5 bases each). The V and J ends lost 0 bases and 0 bases respectively, with 15 bases between them. Per the germline V gene, CDR1 is KGHSH and CDR2 is LQKENI. The CDR3 runs 18 residues. CDR3 residues: CASSPPNRGIIAKNIQYF. DNA for the CDR3: TGTGCCAGCTCACCACCAAACCGGGGCATCATAGCCAAAAACATTCAGTACTTC. Looking up the rest from reference TRBV18 and TRBJ2-4 gives the full variable domain: NAGVMQNPRHLVRRRGQEARLRCSPMKGHSHVYWYRQLPEEGLKFMVYLQKENIIDESGMPKERFSAEFPKEGPSILRIQQVVRGDSAAYFCASSPPNRGIIAKNIQYFGAGTRLSVL.

This clonotype was detected only a few times. J is TRBJ1-2 and V is TRBV5-1; D is ambiguous. Germline V lookup: CDR1 SGHRS, CDR2 YFSETQ. V lost 1 base and J lost 12, with 16 bases in between. The CDR3 is 13 residues long. CDR3: CASSLSAVEGHTF. The CDR3, as DNA: TGCGCCAGCAGCTTGTCGGCAGTTGAAGGCCACACCTTC.

This clonotype has just a few counts. The chain links TRBV7-2 to TRBJ1-1; no firm D call. V lost 2 bases to trimming and J lost 7 bases, with 11 bases between them. The CDR3 loop spans 13 amino acids. Germline lookup yields CDR1 SGHTA and CDR2 FQGNSA. As DNA, the CDR3 is TGTGCCAGCAGCTTATGGGGTAAGGTTGAAGCTTTCTTT. Translated: CASSLWGKVEAFF.

This clonotype was detected a few times. The rearrangement uses TRBV6-5 and TRBJ2-1, with D possibly TRBD1 on 6 matching bases. V dropped 4 bases and J dropped 6 bases, with 25 bases sitting between them. Germline-derived CDR1 and CDR2 are MNHEY and SVGAGI. The CDR3 runs to 18 residues. The CDR3 DNA reads TGTGCCAGCAGTTCCGGCAGGGGAGTATCTACGGCGGGCAATGAGCAGTTCTTC. Its protein is CASSSGRGVSTAGNEQFF.

V usage is TRBV20-1 and J usage is TRBJ1-2, with 10 bases identical to TRBD1. Germline V lookup: CDR1 DFQATT, CDR2 SNEGSKA (reference sequence). The CDR3 contains 16 residues. V lost 2 bases and J lost 2; bases outside the gene matches: 8. In DNA form, the CDR3 reads TGCAGTGCTAGATGGTCGGACAGGGGGATCAACTATGGCTACACCTTC. This sequence encodes CSARWSDRGINYGYTF.

This clonotype has only a few counts. The chain recombines TRBV4-2 with TRBJ2-7; D not certain. The germline V gene has CDR1 LGHNA and CDR2 YNFKEQ. This CDR3 is 15 amino acids long. Trimming pared 0 bases from V and 2 bases from J, leaving 11 bases between. The chain's CDR3 is CASSQDLVSPYEQYF. For the CDR3, the DNA is TGTGCCAGCAGCCAAGATTTGGTGAGCCCCTACGAGCAGTACTTC.